This entry features one T cell receptor beta chain sequence. Trimming stripped 0 bases from V and 8 bases from J, with 10 bases between. CDR1 SGHDN and CDR2 FVKESK come from the germline V gene. The CDR3 has 13 amino acids. The data were taken from a study of T cell responses to AZD1222 COVID-19 vaccine. Sequencing used immunoSEQ multiplex PCR; TCRdb keeps in-frame clones, though not all of them. The repertoire holds over 55,000 clones, with less than 90% as singletons. The genes are TRBV14 and TRBJ1-1; D unclear. The source was peripheral blood, collected on day 0 of AZD1222 vaccination. This TCR was sampled from an adult in good health. The CDR3 DNA reads TGTGCCAGCAGCCAAGAGGAGCACTTGGAAGCTTTCTTT. Translated, it gives CASSQEEHLEAFF.